This TCR beta chain was sequenced during a study of OX40 agonist ivuxolimab in advanced cancers. Findings and caveats of the study: Normalized expansion of T-cell clones was also low for some nonresponders. Which antigen the expanded peripheral T cells recognized is unknown. Clonal expansion among partial responders at 0.1-3.0 mg/kg ranked near the lowest.

Patients who had autoimmune disease history or got systemic immunosuppression were left out. Produced via immunoSEQ multiplex PCR; TCRdb's table is partial and in-frame only. This sample yields some 81,000 clones, of which 65% to 90% are seen a single time; 0.5% to 0.7% belongs to the top ten. The germline CDR1 and CDR2 sequences are SEHNR and FQNEAQ (reference sequence). With 1 base clipped from V and 2 bases from J, the junction kept 7 bases outside the gene matches. This CDR3 is 17 amino acids long. Regarding this clone: What it binds is not known.

This chain connects TRBV7-9 to TRBJ2-1, with TRBD2 matching 8 bases. This sample comprised CD4+ or CD8+ T cells sorted from blood, obtained in a trial of the OX40 agonist ivuxolimab. The clonotype comes from an adult with an advanced solid tumor such as melanoma, head and neck, liver or kidney cancer. Here the CDR3 reads CASSLVGRGGTYNEQFF. For the CDR3, the DNA is TGTGCCAGCAGCTTAGTCGGTCGGGGGGGAACCTACAATGAGCAGTTCTTC.